A single sample gave rise to the 26 T cell receptor beta chains below, sequenced in a study of blood T cells in healthy people across ages. Then a second PCR, running roughly 7 to 11 cycles, was carried out with a sample-barcoded 5' primer and a J-beta primer mix. TCRdb fed the 5' RACE reads into MiXCR, producing one record per CDR3 protein. This sample has 650,000 to 1,000,000 distinct CDR3 sequences, with under 40% found just once. Material: blood. All receptors derive from a young man in good health.

The chain employs TRBV4-1 and TRBJ2-1; D is uncertain. This CDR3 comprises 17 residues. Trimming removed 3 bases at V and 0 bases at J, with 15 bases between. The germline V gene encodes CDR1 MGHRA and CDR2 YSYEKL. CDR3 sequence (DNA): TGCGCCAGCAGCCAGACCCAGGTGGGTAGCTCCTACAATGAGCAGTTCTTC. Translation gives CASSQTQVGSSYNEQFF.

This clonotype has a handful of counts. The V and J genes are TRBV20-1 and TRBJ2-7; D is possibly TRBD1 (5 bases). V was clipped by 0 bases and J by 2 bases, with 14 bases between them. The CDR3 is 15 residues long. The germline V gene has CDR1 DFQATT and CDR2 SNEGSKA (reference sequence). This CDR3 reads CSARDERGWTYEQYF. CDR3 sequence (DNA): TGCAGTGCTAGAGATGAAAGGGGATGGACCTACGAGCAGTACTTC.

J is TRBJ2-3 and V is TRBV28; no definite D call. The V gene lost 2 bases and the J gene lost 6 bases, with 21 bases spanning the gap. The CDR3 has 17 residues. CDR1 and CDR2 from the germline V gene are MDHEN and SYDVKM. As DNA, the CDR3 is TGTGCCAGCAGTTTAAGGTCGGCAGGTAATCTTTTGGATACGCAGTATTTT. Its translation: CASSLRSAGNLLDTQYF.

The CDR3 spells CAFSGGQETQYF. Here the CDR3 DNA reads TGTGCCTTTAGCGGGGGCCAAGAGACCCAGTACTTC. The V call is TRBV10-3, the J call TRBJ2-5; 9 nucleotides agree with TRBD2. This CDR3 contains 12 residues. The junction had 2 bases not matched to a gene; V was cut back by 11 bases and J by 1 base. CDR1 and CDR2 (germline): ENHRY, SYGVKD.

This clonotype was found many times. The chain employs TRBV20-1 and TRBJ1-2, with D perhaps TRBD1 (6 bases). The germline V gene encodes CDR1 DFQATT and CDR2 SNEGSKA (reference sequence). The CDR3 extends over 14 amino acids. V was cut by 3 bases and J by 0 bases, with 11 bases left in between. The CDR3 DNA is TGCAGTGCTAGCCGGGACACCCCTAACTATGGCTACACCTTC. Its protein is CSASRDTPNYGYTF.

This chain uses TRBV2 with TRBJ1-3; D unclear. The CDR3 contains 15 residues. CDR1 is SNHLY and CDR2 is FYNNEI in the germline V gene. V lost 4 bases and J lost 0, with 10 bases in between. CDR3 sequence: CASSGGGSSGNTIYF. CDR3 coding DNA: TGTGCCAGCAGTGGAGGAGGATCCTCTGGAAACACCATATATTTT.

This clonotype occurred a few times. The V call is TRBV14, the J call TRBJ1-1; D call uncertain. CDR3 size: 14 residues. Germline V gene lookup returns CDR1 SGHDN and CDR2 FVKESK. Deletions cut 4 bases from V and 6 bases from J, with 15 bases between. CDR3 sequence: CASSLGRYDAEAFF. The CDR3 DNA is TGTGCCAGCAGCCTCGGACGGTATGACGCTGAAGCTTTCTTT.

This clonotype has at least ten counts. The chain recombines TRBV5-5 with TRBJ2-4; TRBD1 is a possible D gene (5 bases). The ends were cut back, 7 bases at V and 0 bases at J, with 14 bases in the middle. Germline values: CDR1 SGHKS, CDR2 YYEKEE (reference sequence). CDR3 length: 15 amino acids. The CDR3 loop reads CASQDSTLAKNIQYF. In DNA, the CDR3 is TGTGCCAGCCAAGACAGCACACTAGCCAAAAACATTCAGTACTTC. The complete variable domain, with remaining parts taken from reference TRBV5-5 and TRBJ2-4, reads DAGVTQSPTHLIKTRGQQVTLRCSPISGHKSVSWYQQVLGQGPQFIFQYYEKEERGRGNFPDRFSARQFPNYSSELNVNALLLGDSALYLCASQDSTLAKNIQYFGAGTRLSVL.

This clonotype was detected a few times. The chain recombines TRBV29-1 with TRBJ2-6; weak D call: TRBD2 (6 bases). Trimming pared 6 bases from V and 0 bases from J, leaving 9 bases between. This CDR3 spans 14 amino acids. The germline V gene has CDR1 SQVTM and CDR2 ANQGSEA. CDR3 DNA: TGCAGCGTCGGGGGACTCTCTGGGGCCAACGTCCTGACTTTC. This gives the protein CSVGGLSGANVLTF.

This clonotype came up many times. The chain joins TRBV20-1 to TRBJ2-3, with 7 bases fitting TRBD1. Germline V lookup: CDR1 DFQATT, CDR2 SNEGSKA (reference sequence). Trimming cost V 1 base and J 5 bases; bases outside gene matches: 3. This CDR3 comprises 13 residues. CDR3 amino acids: CSARVQGEDTQYF. CDR3 nucleotide sequence: TGCAGTGCTAGAGTGCAGGGGGAAGATACGCAGTATTTT.

This clonotype occurred once. The rearrangement links TRBV20-1 to TRBJ1-6, with 9 bases identical to TRBD1. This CDR3 has 15 amino acids. Looked up from germline, CDR1 is DFQATT and CDR2 is SNEGSKA (reference sequence). V shed 6 bases, J shed 9 bases, and the junction held 12 bases outside the gene matches. The CDR3 coding sequence is TGCAGTGCGAAAACAGGGGGCGCGTTATTTTCACCCCTCCACTTT. Translating gives CSAKTGGALFSPLHF.

This clonotype was observed a handful of times. V is TRBV6-2 or TRBV6-3 and J is TRBJ2-2; possibly TRBD1 for D (6 bases). CDR1 MNHEY and CDR2 SVGEGT come from the germline V gene. The CDR3 contains 15 residues. The V gene lost 0 bases and the J gene lost 1 base, with 6 bases spanning the gap. This CDR3 is CASSYSGQNTGELFF. The CDR3 nucleotides are TGTGCCAGCAGTTACTCGGGACAGAACACCGGGGAGCTGTTTTTT.

This clonotype was detected a few times. The CDR3 coding sequence is TGCGCCAGCAGAGGCGACGTCAGCTATGGCTACACCTTC. The encoded protein is CASRGDVSYGYTF. The chain carries TRBV5-1 and TRBJ1-2; D unclear. The CDR3 is 13 residues long. Germline V gene lookup returns CDR1 SGHRS and CDR2 YFSETQ. V was shortened by 5 bases and J by 4 bases, with 12 bases between the two germline ends.

There are a few counts of this clonotype. The V and J genes are TRBV15 and TRBJ1-2; TRBD1 is a possible D gene (5 bases). Germline V lookup: CDR1 LNHNV, CDR2 YYDKDF (reference sequence). This CDR3 spans 15 amino acids. V lost 5 bases and J 7 bases, leaving 20 bases between the germline ends. The DNA for the CDR3 is TGTGCCACCAGCGGGATAAAACAGGCGACTTTTGGCTACACCTTC. It is translated as CATSGIKQATFGYTF.

This clonotype has more than one count but fewer than ten. The V call is TRBV27, the J call TRBJ2-1; 12 bases are shared with TRBD2. Germline assignment: CDR1 MNHEY and CDR2 SMNVEV (reference sequence). The CDR3 consists of 16 residues. Trimming at V came to 7 bases and at J to 4 bases, leaving 8 bases not matched to a gene. The CDR3 protein is CASNPSGGARYNEQFF. The CDR3 DNA reads as TGTGCCAGCAATCCTAGCGGGGGGGCGAGATACAATGAGCAGTTCTTC.

This clonotype was seen more than once but under ten times. V gene TRBV5-1 combines with J gene TRBJ2-7; no clear D. V dropped 0 bases and J dropped 2 bases, with 6 bases sitting between them. The CDR3 length is 13 residues. Germline V gives CDR1 SGHRS, CDR2 YFSETQ. CDR3 sequence reads: CASSLVRPYEQYF. CDR3 DNA: TGCGCCAGCAGCTTGGTCCGACCCTACGAGCAGTACTTC.

This clonotype was detected a few times. The chain couples TRBV6-2 or TRBV6-3 to TRBJ1-1; unclear D gene. This CDR3 has 13 amino acids. Germline CDR1 is MNHEY and CDR2 is SVGEGT. V was pared by 0 bases and J by 3 bases, with 5 bases between. The CDR3 sequence is CASSYSVYTEAFF. In DNA, the CDR3 is TGTGCCAGCAGTTACTCGGTTTACACTGAAGCTTTCTTT.

This chain uses TRBV24-1 with TRBJ1-5; 9 nucleotides align to TRBD1. This CDR3 contains 14 residues. Looked up from germline, CDR1 is KGHDR and CDR2 is SFDVKD. Trimming removed 4 bases from V and 8 bases from J; junction bases left unmatched: 5. The CDR3 region has the DNA TGTGCCACCAGTGACCCGGGACAGGGTAAGCCCCAGCATTTT. It translates to CATSDPGQGKPQHF.

The CDR3 bases are TGTGCCAGCAGCAGGACAGGGGGCGGAACCGGGGAGCTGTTTTTT. The encoded protein is CASSRTGGGTGELFF. J is TRBJ2-2 and V is TRBV12-3 or TRBV12-4, with TRBD1 matching over 11 bases. The CDR3 sequence is 15 residues long. Trimming removed 6 bases from V and 5 bases from J; junction bases left unmatched: 5.

This chain connects TRBV5-6 to TRBJ1-1; possible D gene TRBD1, 5 bases. The CDR3 totals 17 residues. Trimming left V 4 bases short and J 1 base short, with 20 bases between. Germline V CDR1 and CDR2: SGHDT, YYEEEE. CDR3: CASSLPRAGRWNTEAFF. CDR3 nucleotide sequence: TGTGCCAGCAGCCTACCGCGGGCAGGGCGATGGAACACTGAAGCTTTCTTT.

Concerning this clonotype itself: One junction end does not reproduce the germline sequence, and a read error may be involved. V is TRBV19 and J is TRBJ2-7; 7 bases match TRBD1. In germline, CDR1 is LNHDA, CDR2 SQIVND (reference sequence). CDR3 size: 13 residues. The CDR3 bases are TGTACCAGTACTGTCCAGGGGGACAACGAGCAGTACTTC. Amino acid sequence: CTSTVQGDNEQYF. Supplemented by reference TRBV19 and TRBJ2-7, the full variable domain reads DGGITQSPKYLFRKEGQNVTLSCEQNLNHDAMYWYRQDPGQGLRLIYYSQIVNDFQKGDIAEGYSVSREKKESFPLTVTSAQKNPTAFYLCTSTVQGDNEQYFGPGTRLTVT.

In its sample, this clonotype was seen a few times. J is TRBJ2-5 and V is TRBV28; possible D gene TRBD1, 5 bases. The CDR3 is 12 residues long. V lost 8 bases and J 4 bases, leaving 11 bases between the germline ends. The germline V gene encodes CDR1 MDHEN and CDR2 SYDVKM. CDR3 in amino acids: CASDGAVETQYF. CDR3 coding DNA: TGTGCCAGCGATGGGGCTGTAGAGACCCAGTACTTC.

In the case of this clonotype: Its ends do not fully match the called genes, so a read error is possible. V is TRBV3-1 and J is TRBJ2-3; TRBD1 might be the D (6 bases). The CDR3 is made up of 14 amino acids. Germline CDR1 LGHDT, CDR2 YNNKEL (reference sequence). The CDR3: CASSPRDTTNTQYF. CDR3 nucleotide sequence: TGTGCCAGCAGCCCCCGGGACACCACAAATACGCAGTATTTT.

V and J are TRBV5-1 and TRBJ1-2, with TRBD1 identical over 11 bases. V lost 4 bases, J lost 8 bases, and 7 bases stayed unmatched. Germline V lookup: CDR1 SGHRS, CDR2 YFSETQ. This CDR3 region has 14 residues. CDR3 sequence: CASSEGTGGEGYTF. Here the CDR3 DNA reads TGCGCCAGCAGCGAAGGGACAGGGGGAGAGGGCTACACCTTC.

This chain links TRBV20-1 with TRBJ1-2; no definite D call. V lost 1 base and J 6 bases, leaving 9 bases between the germline ends. Germline V CDR1 and CDR2: DFQATT, SNEGSKA (reference sequence). The CDR3 extends over 12 amino acids. The CDR3 DNA reads as TGCAGTGCTAGAGGTGACATAAATGGCTACACCTTC. This sequence encodes CSARGDINGYTF.

This chain links TRBV7-3 with TRBJ2-4; tentatively, D is TRBD2 (5 bases). With 3 bases removed from V and 13 bases from J, the gap between germline ends came to 19 bases. The CDR3 covers 14 residues. The germline gives CDR1 SGHTA, CDR2 FQGTGA. For the CDR3, the DNA is TGTGCCAGCAGCTTTTCCCCCGGGGTAGATACCCAGTACTTC. It specifies CASSFSPGVDTQYF. Drawing the rest from reference TRBV7-3 and TRBJ2-4, the complete variable domain is GAGVSQTPSNKVTEKGKYVELRCDPISGHTALYWYRQSLGQGPEFLIYFQGTGAADDSGLPNDRFFAVRPEGSVSTLKIQRTERGDSAVYLCASSFSPGVDTQYFGAGTRLSVL.